Below are 22 T cell receptor beta chains sequenced from a single sample in a study of CD8 T cells in Susac syndrome. The RNA, about 0.45 to 1 ug, was put through reverse transcription using random hexamers. TCRdb processed the immunoSEQ multiplex PCR reads anew with MiXCR; each CDR3 protein has one entry. Of 100,000 to 150,000 distinct CDR3 sequences in the sample, 94% are singletons; the top ten hold more than 0.09%. Material: CD4+ T cells from PBMCs. These receptors all come from a human donor in good health.

The V call is TRBV14, the J call TRBJ2-2, with D possibly being TRBD2 (5 bases). V was shortened by 2 bases and J by 1 base, with 14 bases between the two germline ends. The CDR3 spans 17 residues. Germline V gene data show CDR1 as SGHDN and CDR2 as FVKESK. The CDR3: CASSQRGREGNTGELFF. In nucleotides, the CDR3 is TGTGCCAGCAGCCAAAGAGGACGGGAAGGGAACACCGGGGAGCTGTTTTTT.

This chain links TRBV19 with TRBJ2-7, with 9 bases identical to TRBD1. CDR3 length: 15 residues. Germline V gives CDR1 LNHDA, CDR2 SQIVND (reference sequence). Trimming cost V 3 bases and J 3 bases; bases outside gene matches: 6. The CDR3 sequence is CASSIFTGQGYEQYF. In nucleotides, the CDR3 is TGTGCCAGTAGTATCTTTACGGGACAGGGCTACGAGCAGTACTTC. Together with reference TRBV19 and TRBJ2-7, the CDR3 gives the full variable domain: DGGITQSPKYLFRKEGQNVTLSCEQNLNHDAMYWYRQDPGQGLRLIYYSQIVNDFQKGDIAEGYSVSREKKESFPLTVTSAQKNPTAFYLCASSIFTGQGYEQYFGPGTRLTVT.

Only one count was recorded for this clonotype. The CDR3 DNA follows: TGTGCCAGCAGTTTCTCCGATACGCAGTATTTT. This codes for CASSFSDTQYF. The chain combines TRBV12-3 or TRBV12-4 with TRBJ2-3; D gene uncertain. The CDR3 loop spans 11 amino acids. Trimming took 3 bases from V and 6 from J, leaving 4 bases between them.

The chain joins TRBV20-1 to TRBJ2-2; D remains ambiguous. The CDR3 spans 11 residues. Germline assignment: CDR1 DFQATT and CDR2 SNEGSKA (reference sequence). V was pared by 3 bases and J by 6 bases, with 5 bases between. CDR3 loop: CSASRSGELFF. CDR3 DNA sequence: TGCAGTGCTAGTCGGTCCGGGGAGCTGTTTTTT.

This chain connects TRBV7-2 to TRBJ1-3; a weak D match, TRBD1 (6 bases). The CDR3 length is 13 residues. Germline V gene sequence: CDR1 SGHTA, CDR2 FQGNSA. Between the trimmed V and J ends, which lost 8 bases and 1 base, there was a span of 9 bases. The CDR3 DNA follows: TGTGCCAGCCGGGGGGCATCTGGAAACACCATATATTTT. It encodes CASRGASGNTIYF.

The chain links TRBV18 to TRBJ2-3; no clear D. The CDR3 length is 15 residues. V gave up 4 bases and J gave up 1 base, with 12 bases separating them. Germline assignment: CDR1 KGHSH and CDR2 LQKENI. CDR3 sequence (DNA): TGTGCCAGCTCACAGAACCGGGCTGGCACAGATACGCAGTATTTT. Its protein product is CASSQNRAGTDTQYF.

The rearrangement joins TRBV20-1 to TRBJ2-1, with D perhaps matching TRBD2 (6 bases). This CDR3 has 14 residues. V dropped 3 bases and J dropped 10 bases, with 19 bases sitting between them. CDR1 is DFQATT, CDR2 SNEGSKA, per germline (reference sequence). The CDR3: CSARYGGNYWEQFF. DNA for the CDR3: TGCAGTGCTAGGTATGGCGGGAATTATTGGGAGCAGTTCTTC.

This chain joins TRBV3-1 and TRBJ2-1; TRBD2 matches 8 bases. The CDR3 runs 14 residues. The germline gives CDR1 LGHDT, CDR2 YNNKEL (reference sequence). V gave up 2 bases and J gave up 5 bases; unmatched junction bases: 2. CDR3 protein: CASSQLSGNNEQFF. DNA for the CDR3: TGTGCCAGCAGCCAACTTAGCGGGAACAATGAGCAGTTCTTC.

This clonotype came up once. The chain uses TRBV6-5 and TRBJ2-5, with D possibly matching TRBD1 (6 bases). The V end lost 2 bases, the J end lost 9 bases, and 13 bases lay between the germline ends. CDR3 size: 13 residues. The germline gives CDR1 MNHEY, CDR2 SVGAGI. The CDR3 DNA follows: TGTGCCAGCAGTTACCAGACGTCAGGGGCCCAGTACTTC. Its protein product is CASSYQTSGAQYF.

Remarks on this clonotype: At one boundary the junction diverges from the germline segment, which might be a read error. The V call is TRBV7-9, the J call TRBJ1-4; D is unresolved. Germline V CDR1 and CDR2: SEHNR, FQNEAQ (reference sequence). The CDR3 runs to 13 residues. The CDR3 spells CASSFGGNEKLFF. The CDR3 DNA is TGTGCCAGCAGCTTTGGCGGGAATGAAAAGCTGTTTTTT.

The J gene is TRBJ1-2, the V gene TRBV6-5; 8 bases line up with TRBD1. From germline, CDR1 is MNHEY and CDR2 SVGAGI. V shed 0 bases, J shed 4 bases, and the junction held 1 base outside the gene matches. This CDR3 comprises 14 residues. CDR3 coding DNA: TGTGCCAGCAGTTACTCCGGACAGGGCTATGGCTACACCTTC. Protein product: CASSYSGQGYGYTF.

In its sample, this clonotype was seen once. The rearrangement uses TRBV6-5 and TRBJ2-7; D may be TRBD2 (5 bases). Trimming removed 6 bases at V and 8 bases at J, with 20 bases between. The CDR3 is 14 residues long. The germline V gene encodes CDR1 MNHEY and CDR2 SVGAGI. The CDR3 region has the DNA TGTGCCAGCAGCCCCACTCCTAGCAACTGGCAGCAGTACTTC. Translated: CASSPTPSNWQQYF.

The chain uses TRBV12-3 or TRBV12-4 and TRBJ2-3; the D call may be TRBD1 or TRBD2 (5 bases each). This CDR3 has 14 residues. V lost 6 bases, J lost 1 base, and 11 bases lay in between. The CDR3, as DNA: TGTGCCAGCAGCTCGGGGCTGGGCACAGATACGCAGTATTTT. Residues: CASSSGLGTDTQYF.

The chain employs TRBV25-1 and TRBJ2-7; 7 bases map to TRBD2. V dropped 4 bases and J dropped 8; count of bases not matched to a gene: 2. The CDR3 runs to 11 residues. Germline V gene sequence: CDR1 MGHDK, CDR2 SYGVNS. Here the CDR3 reads CASSASGKQYF. CDR3 in DNA: TGTGCCAGCAGTGCAAGCGGGAAGCAGTACTTC.

The chain uses TRBV28 and TRBJ2-7; weak D call: TRBD2 (7 bases). V lost 5 bases and J lost 2, with 16 bases in between. Germline lookup yields CDR1 MDHEN and CDR2 SYDVKM. CDR3 length equals 15 residues. The CDR3 here is CASSPGGAGPYEQYF. The CDR3, as DNA: TGTGCCAGCAGTCCTGGGGGGGCAGGGCCCTACGAGCAGTACTTC. Supplemented by reference TRBV28 and TRBJ2-7, the full variable domain reads DVKVTQSSRYLVKRTGEKVFLECVQDMDHENMFWYRQDPGLGLRLIYFSYDVKMKEKGDIPEGYSVSREKKERFSLILESASTNQTSMYLCASSPGGAGPYEQYFGPGTRLTVT.

This clonotype was observed a few times. The rearrangement joins TRBV5-4 to TRBJ2-1; D is uncertain. The CDR3 runs to 11 residues. Germline assignment: CDR1 SGHNT and CDR2 YYREEE (reference sequence). Trimming took 4 bases from V and 8 from J, leaving 7 bases between them. In DNA form, the CDR3 reads TGTGCCAGCAGCCTTGAGTATGAGCAGTTCTTC. This codes for CASSLEYEQFF.

The CDR3 bases are TGTGCCAGCAGTTTATCTACCGGAGTCTTTAGCTACACCTTC. This translates into CASSLSTGVFSYTF. The chain links TRBV28 to TRBJ1-2; no definite D call. CDR1 and CDR2 from the germline V gene are MDHEN and SYDVKM. The CDR3 length is 14 residues. The V end was cut by 1 base, the J end by 9 bases, with 15 bases between.

The chain carries TRBV29-1 and TRBJ2-5; TRBD1 or TRBD2 may be the D gene (5 bases each). V shed 4 bases and J shed 7 bases, with 13 bases lying between them. The CDR3 consists of 12 residues. CDR1 and CDR2 (germline): SQVTM, ANQGSEA. CDR3 amino acids: CSVAREKGTQYF. CDR3 bases: TGCAGCGTTGCCAGGGAGAAGGGGACCCAGTACTTC.

The chain has TRBV19 and TRBJ1-5; D remains unclear. The germline gives CDR1 LNHDA, CDR2 SQIVND (reference sequence). The CDR3 runs 15 residues. V was shortened by 8 bases and J by 4 bases, with 18 bases between the two germline ends. The CDR3 region has the DNA TGTGCCAGTTCGCTTCGGGTCGGACTAAATCAGCCCCAGCATTTT. The encoded protein is CASSLRVGLNQPQHF.

The CDR3 loop is CASSLGHGAYEQYF. The CDR3 nucleotides read TGTGCCAGCAGCCTGGGGCATGGGGCCTACGAGCAGTACTTC. V usage is TRBV9 and J usage is TRBJ2-7; maybe TRBD1 (5 bases). CDR3 length equals 14 residues. Trimming left V 4 bases short and J 2 bases short, with 13 bases between. From germline, CDR1 is SGDLS and CDR2 YYNGEE.

The gene calls are TRBV12-3 or TRBV12-4 and TRBJ1-1, with D maybe TRBD1 (5 bases). The ends were cut back, 7 bases at V and 5 bases at J, with 17 bases in the middle. The CDR3 length is 14 residues. Here the CDR3 reads CASTLGEFRTEAFF. In nucleotides, the CDR3 is TGTGCCAGCACCCTGGGGGAATTCAGGACTGAAGCTTTCTTT.

With respect to this clonotype: A junction end diverges from the germline sequence, so it may reflect a read error. This chain joins TRBV6-1 and TRBJ2-4; no clear D gene. The CDR3 totals 11 residues. From germline, CDR1 is MNHNS and CDR2 SASEGT. CDR3 DNA: TGTGCCAGTAGTGGTCCCCGCATTCAGTACTTC. This translates into CASSGPRIQYF.